This entry features one T cell receptor beta chain sequence. The antigen remains unidentified. The record originates from a study of OX40 agonist ivuxolimab in advanced cancers. The method was immunoSEQ multiplex PCR; TCRdb's version includes in-frame clones alone and lacks a portion of them. The sample holds 44,000 or so clones, 60% to 85% seen once. Study-wide results and limits: Dosing at 0.1 to 3.0 mg/kg was accompanied by clonal expansion of CD4+ and CD8+ blood T cells by week 6.

V lost 5 bases, J lost 8 bases, and 3 bases stayed unmatched. The germline V gene encodes CDR1 SNHLY and CDR2 FYNNEI. The CDR3 sequence is 12 residues long. This clonotype was sampled from an adult with an advanced solid tumor such as melanoma, head and neck, liver or kidney cancer. The sample consisted of CD4+ or CD8+ T cells sorted from blood, taken in a trial of the OX40 agonist ivuxolimab. The V gene is TRBV2, the J gene TRBJ2-1, with 7 bases fitting TRBD2. The CDR3 loop is CASSKSGDEQFF. As DNA, the CDR3 is TGTGCCAGCAGTAAAAGCGGGGATGAGCAGTTCTTC. The full variable domain, with the rest looked up from reference TRBV2 and TRBJ2-1, is EPEVTQTPSHQVTQMGQEVILRCVPISNHLYFYWYRQILGQKVEFLVSFYNNEISEKSEIFDDQFSVERPDGSNFTLKIRSTKLEDSAMYFCASSKSGDEQFFGPGTRLTVL.